The following is a T cell receptor (beta chain) sequence with its context. The antigen this receptor binds is unknown. No clone much larger than this one lies a single base away; base qualities are absent. This entry belongs to a study of Tregs in tolerant kidney transplant recipients (dated by TCRdb to the late 2010s). For the wider study: The transplants used related donors along with nonmyeloablative bone marrow transplantation, and in the human trials mixed chimerism was transient. The study applied TCRbeta sequencing to find donor-specific regulatory T cells before combined kidney and bone marrow transplantation and then followed those same cells after transplant. What the work shows at the level of the full study, not this receptor alone: Biological reproducibility was not directly addressed, though technical replication error appeared minimal. Because the PCR primers were changed over time for some patients, nucleotide-level comparison could not be performed across the samples from those patients. Expanding Tregs with activated donor B cells appeared to identify the most biologically relevant and donor-specific TCRbeta repertoire. Because only a small number of patients were included, the study had limitations, and the results will need to be validated in larger populations as well as under other immunosuppression protocols. Donor-specific Treg expansion exceeded global Treg expansion in tolerant patients, suggesting antigen-driven rather than nonspecific expansion.

For TCRbeta CDR3 sequencing, genomic DNA was extracted from sorted cells using the QIAGEN DNeasy Blood and Tissue Kit. High-throughput TCRbeta CDR3 sequencing, which included PCR amplification with bias correction and internal controls, was done commercially through immunoSEQ. Regarding the original processing steps: Unique productive TCRbeta sequences were defined by CDR3 nucleotide sequence where primers matched, otherwise by CDR3 amino acid sequence with Vbeta and Jbeta genes. To correct for sorting error, sequences found in more than one sorted population at a frequency ratio of 2:1 or less were discarded, and the remaining shared sequences were assigned to the population with the higher frequency. A sequence was defined as donor-reactive if the sequence was expanded at least 5-fold in CFSE-low cells compared with unstimulated cells and had a frequency of at least 0.01% in CFSE-low cells. Repertoire divergence was quantified by Jensen-Shannon divergence using the top 100 TCRbeta sequences ranked by frequency. For any sample with multiple sequencing runs, sorting error was corrected in each run separately before the runs were pooled. In TCRdb, the immuneACCESS table is reduced to in-frame sequences with V and J assigned. These tables do not hold every clone; where another copy was compared, an unresolved V gene accounts for under half, and the others remain unexplained. V and J calls and clone size follow that table, whereas D and trimming were derived from the DNA. The sample data list approximately 75,000 clones, and 80% to 95% of these were observed just once. 0.34% of the sample rests with the top ten.

The time point label on this specimen signifies: blood sample drawn before combined kidney and bone marrow transplant. Unstimulated Tregs (CD4+CD25+CD127-), CD4+ non-Tregs (CD4+CD25-), CD4 and CD8 cells were FACS-sorted from thawed PBMCs. Thawed PBMCs were rested overnight at 37 degrees C with 200 to 250 IU/ml IL-2 before Treg sorting. The patients were a handful of recipients of combined kidney and bone marrow transplants from the ITN036ST trial, and samples were available only for these trial subjects. Healthy control blood was processed by Ficoll density gradient to PBMCs and cryopreserved; patient PBMCs were collected before and after transplant. Trimming removed 2 bases from V and 5 bases from J, leaving 7 bases between the germline ends. CDR1 and CDR2, per the germline V gene, are SGHTA and FQGTGA. The CDR3 spans 13 residues, from the cysteine through the phenylalanine. The entry retains the CDR3 DNA only, 39 bases that are in frame from base 1.

The rearrangement joined TRBV7-3 to TRBJ2-1, with no D gene named confidently. The sequence derives from a human donor who received a combined kidney and bone marrow transplant. The source material was Tregs from blood, sampled before the transplant. The DNA sequence is as follows: TGTGCCAGCAGCTTAGCCGGAAACAATGAGCAGTTCTTC. The encoded protein is CASSLAGNNEQFF.